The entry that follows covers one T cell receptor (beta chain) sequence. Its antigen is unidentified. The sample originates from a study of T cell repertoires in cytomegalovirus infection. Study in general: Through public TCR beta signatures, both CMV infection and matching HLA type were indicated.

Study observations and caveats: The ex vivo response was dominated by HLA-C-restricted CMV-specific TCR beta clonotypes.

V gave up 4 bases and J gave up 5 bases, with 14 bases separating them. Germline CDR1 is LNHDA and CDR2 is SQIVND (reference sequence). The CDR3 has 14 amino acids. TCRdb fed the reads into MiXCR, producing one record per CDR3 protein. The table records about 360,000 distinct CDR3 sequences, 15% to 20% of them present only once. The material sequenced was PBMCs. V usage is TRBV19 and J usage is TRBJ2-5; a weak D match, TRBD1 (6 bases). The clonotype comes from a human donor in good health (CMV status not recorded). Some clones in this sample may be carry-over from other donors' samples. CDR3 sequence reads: CASSTLDSRETQYF. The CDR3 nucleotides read TGTGCCAGTAGTACCTTGGACAGTAGGGAGACCCAGTACTTC.